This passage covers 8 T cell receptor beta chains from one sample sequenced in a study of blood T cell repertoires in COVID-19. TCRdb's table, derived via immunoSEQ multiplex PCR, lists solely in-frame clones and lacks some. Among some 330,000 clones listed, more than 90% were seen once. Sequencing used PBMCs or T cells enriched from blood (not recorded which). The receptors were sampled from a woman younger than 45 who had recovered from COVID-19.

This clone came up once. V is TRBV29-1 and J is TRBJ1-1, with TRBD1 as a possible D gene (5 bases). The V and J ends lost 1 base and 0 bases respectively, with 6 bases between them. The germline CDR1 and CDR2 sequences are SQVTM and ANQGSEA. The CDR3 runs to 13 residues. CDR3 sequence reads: CSVEGTLNTEAFF. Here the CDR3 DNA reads TGCAGCGTTGAAGGGACACTGAACACTGAAGCTTTCTTT.

The CDR3 region is CASSQTSGSTDTQYF. DNA for the CDR3: TGTGCCAGCAGCCAGACTAGCGGGAGCACAGATACGCAGTATTTT. The rearrangement uses TRBV3-1 (or the pseudogene TRBV3-2) and TRBJ2-3, with TRBD2 matching over 10 bases. The CDR3 loop spans 15 amino acids. Losses at the gene ends were 3 bases for V and 0 bases for J; bases not matched to a gene: 0. In germline, CDR1 is LGHDT, CDR2 YNNKEL (reference sequence).

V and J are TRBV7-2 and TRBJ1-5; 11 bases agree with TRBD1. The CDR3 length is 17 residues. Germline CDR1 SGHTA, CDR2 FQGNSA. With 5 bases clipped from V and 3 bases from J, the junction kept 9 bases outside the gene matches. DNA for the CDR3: TGTGCCAGCAGCGACCGGGACAGGGGGTTTTACAATCAGCCCCAGCATTTT. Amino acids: CASSDRDRGFYNQPQHF.

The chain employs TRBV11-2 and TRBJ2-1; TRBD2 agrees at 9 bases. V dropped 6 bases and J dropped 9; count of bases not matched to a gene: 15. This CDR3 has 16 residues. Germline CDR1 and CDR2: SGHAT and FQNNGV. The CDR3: CASSTLGRLAGSEQFF. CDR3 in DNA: TGTGCCAGCAGTACATTGGGGCGGCTAGCGGGAAGTGAGCAGTTCTTC.

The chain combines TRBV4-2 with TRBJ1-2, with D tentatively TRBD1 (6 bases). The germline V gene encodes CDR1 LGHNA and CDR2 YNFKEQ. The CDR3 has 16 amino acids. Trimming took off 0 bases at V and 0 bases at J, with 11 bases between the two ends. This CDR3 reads CASSQDPWTANYGYTF. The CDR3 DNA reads TGTGCCAGCAGCCAAGATCCCTGGACAGCTAACTATGGCTACACCTTC.

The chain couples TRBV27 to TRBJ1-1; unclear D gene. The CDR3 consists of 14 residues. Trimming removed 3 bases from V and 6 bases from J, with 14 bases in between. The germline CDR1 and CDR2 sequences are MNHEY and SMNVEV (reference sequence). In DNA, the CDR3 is TGTGCCAGCAGTTTTCTACCTCGGCGGGCTGAAGCTTTCTTT. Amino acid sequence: CASSFLPRRAEAFF.

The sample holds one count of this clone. CDR3 DNA sequence: TGTGCCAGCAGCCGAAGCGGGGGGGTTTTCGGTGAGCAGTTCTTC. It translates to CASSRSGGVFGEQFF. The V gene is TRBV28, the J gene TRBJ2-1, with 10 positions matching TRBD2. The V gene end was trimmed by 6 bases and the J gene end by 9 bases; junction bases not matched to a gene: 11. Per the germline V gene, CDR1 is MDHEN and CDR2 is SYDVKM. The CDR3 runs 15 residues. The variable domain in full, with the rest retrieved from reference TRBV28 and TRBJ2-1, is DVKVTQSSRYLVKRTGEKVFLECVQDMDHENMFWYRQDPGLGLRLIYFSYDVKMKEKGDIPEGYSVSREKKERFSLILESASTNQTSMYLCASSRSGGVFGEQFFGPGTRLTVL.

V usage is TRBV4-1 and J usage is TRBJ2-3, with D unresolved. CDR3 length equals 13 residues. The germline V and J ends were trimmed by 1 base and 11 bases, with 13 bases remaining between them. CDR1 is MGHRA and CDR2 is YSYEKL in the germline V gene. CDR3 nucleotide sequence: TGCGCCAGCAGCCAAGTTACGGTGAGTCTGCAGTATTTT. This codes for CASSQVTVSLQYF.